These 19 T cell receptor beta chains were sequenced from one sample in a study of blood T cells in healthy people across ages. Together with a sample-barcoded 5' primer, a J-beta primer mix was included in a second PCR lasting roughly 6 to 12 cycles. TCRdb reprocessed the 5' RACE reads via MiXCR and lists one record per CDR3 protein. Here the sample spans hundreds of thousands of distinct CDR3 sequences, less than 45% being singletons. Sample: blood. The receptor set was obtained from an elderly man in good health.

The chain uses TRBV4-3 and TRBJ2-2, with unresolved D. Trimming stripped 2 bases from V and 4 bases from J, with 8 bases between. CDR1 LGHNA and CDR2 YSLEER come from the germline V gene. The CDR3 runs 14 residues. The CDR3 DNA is TGCGCCAGCAGCCAATTAAAGTTCACCGGGGAGCTGTTTTTT. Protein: CASSQLKFTGELFF.

CDR3 nucleotides: TGCGCCAGCAGCCCTATAGCGGGGGGGAACACCGGGGAGCTGTTTTTT. This gives the protein CASSPIAGGNTGELFF. This rearrangement joins TRBV4-3 to TRBJ2-2, with 10 bases aligning to TRBD2. There are 16 residues in the CDR3. Germline V gives CDR1 LGHNA, CDR2 YSLEER. Trimming at V came to 4 bases and at J to 1 base, leaving 3 bases not matched to a gene.

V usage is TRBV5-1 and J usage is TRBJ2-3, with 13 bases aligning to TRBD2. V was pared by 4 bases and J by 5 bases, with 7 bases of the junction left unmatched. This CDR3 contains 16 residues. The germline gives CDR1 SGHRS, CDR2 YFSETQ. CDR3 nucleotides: TGCGCCAGCAGCCGTGGACTAGCGGGGGATCAAGATACGCAGTATTTT. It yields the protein CASSRGLAGDQDTQYF.

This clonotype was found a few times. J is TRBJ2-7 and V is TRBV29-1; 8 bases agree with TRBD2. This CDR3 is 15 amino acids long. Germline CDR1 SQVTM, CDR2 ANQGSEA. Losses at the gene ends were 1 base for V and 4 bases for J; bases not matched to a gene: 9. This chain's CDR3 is CSVEGPGGPGYEQYF. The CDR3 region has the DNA TGCAGCGTTGAAGGACCGGGAGGGCCAGGTTACGAGCAGTACTTC.

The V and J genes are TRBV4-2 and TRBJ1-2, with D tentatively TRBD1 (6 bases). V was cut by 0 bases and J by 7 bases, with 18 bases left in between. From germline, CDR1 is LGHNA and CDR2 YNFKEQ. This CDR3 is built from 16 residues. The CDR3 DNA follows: TGTGCCAGCAGCCAAGAGGGAACAGGGAGAGGCGGTGGCTACACCTTC. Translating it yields CASSQEGTGRGGGYTF.

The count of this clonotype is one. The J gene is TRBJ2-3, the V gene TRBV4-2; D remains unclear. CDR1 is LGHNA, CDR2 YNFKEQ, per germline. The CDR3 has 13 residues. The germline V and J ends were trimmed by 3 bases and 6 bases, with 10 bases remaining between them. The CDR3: CASSQVLHDTQYF. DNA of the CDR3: TGTGCCAGCAGCCAGGTACTCCACGATACGCAGTATTTT.

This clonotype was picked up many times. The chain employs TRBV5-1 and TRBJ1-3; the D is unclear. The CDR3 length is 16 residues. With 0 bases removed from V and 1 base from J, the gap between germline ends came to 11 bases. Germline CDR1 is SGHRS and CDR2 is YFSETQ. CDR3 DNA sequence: TGCGCCAGCAGCTTGGAGGTCGTCGGATCTGGAAACACCATATATTTT. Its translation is CASSLEVVGSGNTIYF.

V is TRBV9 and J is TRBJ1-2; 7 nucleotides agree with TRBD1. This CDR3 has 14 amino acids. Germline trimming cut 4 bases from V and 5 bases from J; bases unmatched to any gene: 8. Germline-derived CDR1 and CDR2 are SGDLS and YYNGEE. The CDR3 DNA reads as TGTGCCAGCAGCACGAGACAGGGAGGATATGGCTACACCTTC. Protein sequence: CASSTRQGGYGYTF.

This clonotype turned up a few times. CDR3 loop: CASSPQGLSNQPQHF. As DNA, the CDR3 is TGTGCCAGCAGTCCGCAGGGGTTGAGCAATCAGCCCCAGCATTTT. The gene calls are TRBV12-3 or TRBV12-4 and TRBJ1-5; D possibly corresponds to TRBD1 (6 bases). V was shortened by 5 bases and J by 1 base, with 12 bases between the two germline ends. The CDR3 runs 15 residues.

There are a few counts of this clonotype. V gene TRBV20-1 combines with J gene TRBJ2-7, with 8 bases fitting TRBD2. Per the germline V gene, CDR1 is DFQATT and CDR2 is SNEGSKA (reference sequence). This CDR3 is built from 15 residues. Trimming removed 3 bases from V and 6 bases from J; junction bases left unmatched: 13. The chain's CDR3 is CSARVIRREVGEQYF. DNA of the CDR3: TGCAGTGCTAGGGTCATTCGGCGGGAGGTGGGCGAGCAGTACTTC.

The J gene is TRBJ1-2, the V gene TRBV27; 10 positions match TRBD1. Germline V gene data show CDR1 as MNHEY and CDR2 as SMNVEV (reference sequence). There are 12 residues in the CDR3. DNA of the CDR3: TGTGGCGGGACAGGGGAGGCACAAGGCTACACCTTC. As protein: CGGTGEAQGYTF.

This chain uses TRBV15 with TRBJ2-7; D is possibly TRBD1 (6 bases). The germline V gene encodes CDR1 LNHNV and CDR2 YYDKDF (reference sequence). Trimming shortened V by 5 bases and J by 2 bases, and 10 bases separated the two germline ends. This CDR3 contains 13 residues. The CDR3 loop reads CATSAQGTYEQYF. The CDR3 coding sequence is TGTGCCACCAGCGCACAGGGAACCTACGAGCAGTACTTC.

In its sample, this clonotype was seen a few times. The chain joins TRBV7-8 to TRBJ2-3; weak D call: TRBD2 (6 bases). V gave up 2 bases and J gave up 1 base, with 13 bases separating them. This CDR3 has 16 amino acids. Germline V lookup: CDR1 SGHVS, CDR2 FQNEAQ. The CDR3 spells CASSLLAQAGTDTQYF. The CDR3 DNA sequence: TGTGCCAGCAGCTTACTAGCGCAAGCAGGCACAGATACGCAGTATTTT.

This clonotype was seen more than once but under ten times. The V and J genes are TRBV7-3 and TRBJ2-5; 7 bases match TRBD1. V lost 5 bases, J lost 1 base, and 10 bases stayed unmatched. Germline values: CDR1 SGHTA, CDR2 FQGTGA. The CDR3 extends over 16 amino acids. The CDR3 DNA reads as TGTGCCAGCAGCCCTATTGGGGGACAGATCCAAGAGACCCAGTACTTC. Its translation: CASSPIGGQIQETQYF. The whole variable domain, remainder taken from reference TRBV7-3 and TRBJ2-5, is GAGVSQTPSNKVTEKGKYVELRCDPISGHTALYWYRQSLGQGPEFLIYFQGTGAADDSGLPNDRFFAVRPEGSVSTLKIQRTERGDSAVYLCASSPIGGQIQETQYFGPGTRLLVL.

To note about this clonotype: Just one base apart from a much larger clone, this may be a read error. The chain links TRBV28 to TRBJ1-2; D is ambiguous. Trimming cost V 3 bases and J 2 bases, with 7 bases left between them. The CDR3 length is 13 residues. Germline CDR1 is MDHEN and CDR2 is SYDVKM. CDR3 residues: CASSFTQNYGYTF. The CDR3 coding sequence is TGTGCCAGCAGTTTTACACAGAACTATGGCTACACCTTC.

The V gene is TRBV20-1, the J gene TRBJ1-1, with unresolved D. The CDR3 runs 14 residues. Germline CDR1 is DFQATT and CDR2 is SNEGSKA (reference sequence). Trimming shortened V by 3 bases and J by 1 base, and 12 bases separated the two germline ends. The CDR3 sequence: CSASFGIENTEAFF. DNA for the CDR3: TGCAGTGCTAGCTTCGGTATAGAGAACACTGAAGCTTTCTTT.

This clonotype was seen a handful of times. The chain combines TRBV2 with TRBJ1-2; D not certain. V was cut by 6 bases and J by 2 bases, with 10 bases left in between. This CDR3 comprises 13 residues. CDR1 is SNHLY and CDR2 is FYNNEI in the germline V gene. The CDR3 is CASRTDENYGYTF. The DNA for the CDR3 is TGTGCCAGCAGAACTGACGAAAACTATGGCTACACCTTC.

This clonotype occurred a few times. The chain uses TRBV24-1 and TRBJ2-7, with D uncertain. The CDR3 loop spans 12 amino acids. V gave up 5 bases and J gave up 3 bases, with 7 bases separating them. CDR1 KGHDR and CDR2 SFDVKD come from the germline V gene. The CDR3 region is CATSATSYEQYF. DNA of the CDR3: TGTGCCACCAGTGCAACCAGCTACGAGCAGTACTTC.

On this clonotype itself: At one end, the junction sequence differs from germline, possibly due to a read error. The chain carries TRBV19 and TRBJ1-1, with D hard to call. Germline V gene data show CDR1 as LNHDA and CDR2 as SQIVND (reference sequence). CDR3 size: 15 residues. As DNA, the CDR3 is TGTGCCAGTAGCCCACAATTAAATCCGAGCACTGGAGCTTTCTTT. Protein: CASSPQLNPSTGAFF.